Reported below is one T cell receptor (beta chain). In the source study's methods: Estimates of nucleated cell counts were drawn from the amplification of reference gene primers. The repertoire was sequenced with immunoSEQ multiplex PCR; TCRdb's copy has only in-frame clones and lacks some. D and trimming come from the DNA, and the V and J calls and clone size come from that table. This table holds roughly 88,000 clones, 80% to 95% found once. This specimen comes from a study of blood T cell repertoires in COVID-19. As for the study in general: The origin of the acute and convalescent COVID-19 samples was the United States, Italy and Spain.

The V segment lost 2 bases and the J segment 5 bases; nucleotides outside the gene matches: 12. The CDR3 sequence is 17 residues long. Germline CDR1 and CDR2: SGHVS and FNYEAQ. Sequenced: peripheral blood. The TCR sequence derives from a woman aged 50 to 60 in a cohort sampled during active COVID-19. The rearrangement joins TRBV7-6 to TRBJ2-5, with 9 bases aligning to TRBD2. The CDR3 is CASSLLFSGSPRETQYF. As DNA, the CDR3 is TGTGCCAGCAGCTTATTGTTTAGCGGGAGCCCCCGGGAGACCCAGTACTTC.